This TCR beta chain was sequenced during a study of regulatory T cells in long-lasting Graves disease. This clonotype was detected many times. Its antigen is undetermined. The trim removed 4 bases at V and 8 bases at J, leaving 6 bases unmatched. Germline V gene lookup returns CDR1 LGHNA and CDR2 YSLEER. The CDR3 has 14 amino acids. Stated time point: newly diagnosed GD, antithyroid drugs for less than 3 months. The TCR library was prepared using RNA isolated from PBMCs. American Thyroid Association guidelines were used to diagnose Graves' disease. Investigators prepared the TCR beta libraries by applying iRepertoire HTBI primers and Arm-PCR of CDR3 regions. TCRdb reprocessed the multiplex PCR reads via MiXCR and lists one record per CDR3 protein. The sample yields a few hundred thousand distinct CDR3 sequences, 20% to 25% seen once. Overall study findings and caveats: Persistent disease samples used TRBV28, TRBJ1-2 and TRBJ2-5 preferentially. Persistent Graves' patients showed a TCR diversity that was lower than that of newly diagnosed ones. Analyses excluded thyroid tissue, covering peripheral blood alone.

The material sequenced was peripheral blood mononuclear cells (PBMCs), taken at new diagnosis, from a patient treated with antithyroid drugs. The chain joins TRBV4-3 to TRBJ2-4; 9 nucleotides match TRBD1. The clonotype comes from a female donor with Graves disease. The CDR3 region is CASSRDGDRDIQYF. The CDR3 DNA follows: TGCGCCAGCAGCCGGGACGGGGACAGGGACATTCAGTACTTC.